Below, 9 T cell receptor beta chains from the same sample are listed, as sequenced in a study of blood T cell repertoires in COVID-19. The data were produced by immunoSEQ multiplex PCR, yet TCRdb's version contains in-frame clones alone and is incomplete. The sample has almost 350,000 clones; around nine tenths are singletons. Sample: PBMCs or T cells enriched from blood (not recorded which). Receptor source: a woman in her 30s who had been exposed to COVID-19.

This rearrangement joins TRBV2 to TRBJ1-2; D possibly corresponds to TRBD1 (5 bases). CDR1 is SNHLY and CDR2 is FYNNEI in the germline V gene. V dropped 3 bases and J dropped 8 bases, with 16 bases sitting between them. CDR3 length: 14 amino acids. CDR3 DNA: TGTGCCAGCAGTGATGGGGCATATAGCGGAGGCTACACCTTC. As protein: CASSDGAYSGGYTF.

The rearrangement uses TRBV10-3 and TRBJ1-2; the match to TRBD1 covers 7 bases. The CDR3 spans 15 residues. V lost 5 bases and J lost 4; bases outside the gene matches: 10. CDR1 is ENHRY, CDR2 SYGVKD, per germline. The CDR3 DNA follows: TGTGCCATCAGTCCACTCAATCAGGGGGGCTATGGCTACACCTTC. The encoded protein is CAISPLNQGGYGYTF.

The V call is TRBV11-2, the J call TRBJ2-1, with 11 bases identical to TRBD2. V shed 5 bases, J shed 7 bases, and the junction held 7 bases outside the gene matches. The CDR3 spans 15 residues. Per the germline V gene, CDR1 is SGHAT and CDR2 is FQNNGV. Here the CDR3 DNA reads TGTGCCAGCAGCCTTAGACTAGCGGGACTTAATGAGCAGTTCTTC. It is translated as CASSLRLAGLNEQFF.

CDR3 sequence reads: CASSQESTATNSGNTIYF. CDR3 in DNA: TGTGCCAGCAGCCAAGAATCGACAGCTACTAACTCTGGAAACACCATATATTTT. The chain uses TRBV4-2 and TRBJ1-3, with a possible D match to TRBD1 (5 bases). CDR1 and CDR2 (germline): LGHNA, YNFKEQ. The CDR3 is 18 amino acids. Trimming left V 0 bases short and J 0 bases short, with 15 bases between.

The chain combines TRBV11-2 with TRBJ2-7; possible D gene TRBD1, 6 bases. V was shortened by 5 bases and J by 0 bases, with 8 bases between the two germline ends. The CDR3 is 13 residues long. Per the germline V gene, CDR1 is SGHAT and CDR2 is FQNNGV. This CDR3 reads CASSRDNSYEQYF. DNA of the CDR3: TGTGCCAGCAGCCGGGACAACTCCTACGAGCAGTACTTC.

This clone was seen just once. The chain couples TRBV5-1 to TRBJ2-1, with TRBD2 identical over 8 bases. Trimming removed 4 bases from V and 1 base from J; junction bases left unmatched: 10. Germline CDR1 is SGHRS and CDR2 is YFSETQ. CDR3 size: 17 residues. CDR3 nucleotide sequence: TGCGCCAGCAGCCCCCCGGGTAGCGGGGCATCCTACAATGAGCAGTTCTTC. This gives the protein CASSPPGSGASYNEQFF.

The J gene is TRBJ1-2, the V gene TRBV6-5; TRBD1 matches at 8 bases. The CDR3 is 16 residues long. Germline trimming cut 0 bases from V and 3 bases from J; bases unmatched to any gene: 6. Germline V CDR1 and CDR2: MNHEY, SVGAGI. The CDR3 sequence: CASSYSSAGGYYGYTF. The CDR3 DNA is TGTGCCAGCAGTTACTCCTCCGCAGGGGGCTACTATGGCTACACCTTC.

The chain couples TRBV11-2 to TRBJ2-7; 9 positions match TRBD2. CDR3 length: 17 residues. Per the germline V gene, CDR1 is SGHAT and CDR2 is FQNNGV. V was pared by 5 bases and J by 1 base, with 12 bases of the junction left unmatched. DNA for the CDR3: TGTGCCAGCAGCCCACTAGCGGGTCTACTCCTTTCCTACGAGCAGTACTTC. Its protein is CASSPLAGLLLSYEQYF.

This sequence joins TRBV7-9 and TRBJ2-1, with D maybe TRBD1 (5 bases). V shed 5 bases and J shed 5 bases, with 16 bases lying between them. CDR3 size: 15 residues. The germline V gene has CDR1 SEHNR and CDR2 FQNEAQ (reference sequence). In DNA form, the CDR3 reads TGTGCCAGCAGCCTCCTAGGGGCCGAAGACAATGAGCAGTTCTTC. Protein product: CASSLLGAEDNEQFF.